One and the same sample provided the 25 T cell receptor beta chains below, sequenced in a study of blood T cell repertoires in COVID-19. Assay: immunoSEQ multiplex PCR; the TCRdb copy retains only in-frame clones and omits some. The data show roughly 200,000 clones, less than 90% seen once. Sequencing input: PBMCs or T cells enriched from blood (not recorded which). All receptors derive from a woman between 25 and 40 years old who had recovered from COVID-19.

The chain is built from TRBV5-5 and TRBJ2-1; 12 nucleotides line up with TRBD2. The CDR3 runs 15 residues. J gave up 5 bases and V 4 bases, and 4 bases lay outside the gene matches. In germline, CDR1 is SGHKS, CDR2 YYEKEE (reference sequence). The CDR3 sequence: CASSGGLAGNNEQFF. DNA of the CDR3: TGTGCCAGCAGCGGGGGACTAGCGGGTAACAATGAGCAGTTCTTC.

The V and J genes are TRBV6-5 and TRBJ1-2, with D unclear. Germline CDR1 is MNHEY and CDR2 is SVGAGI. The CDR3 runs 11 residues. Trimming stripped 6 bases from V and 10 bases from J, with 12 bases between. In DNA form, the CDR3 reads TGTGCCAGCAGATCCCGGTCCGACTACACCTTC. It translates to CASRSRSDYTF.

This rearrangement joins TRBV7-9 to TRBJ1-4; TRBD1 is a possible D gene (5 bases). From germline, CDR1 is SEHNR and CDR2 FQNEAQ (reference sequence). Deletions cut 5 bases from V and 5 bases from J, with 15 bases between. The CDR3 has 15 amino acids. CDR3 sequence (DNA): TGTGCCAGCAGCCACAGGACGGACCCAAATGAAAAACTGTTTTTT. Translation gives CASSHRTDPNEKLFF.

The V call is TRBV4-2, the J call TRBJ1-6; 7 nucleotides align to TRBD1. With 0 bases clipped from V and 0 bases from J, the junction kept 5 bases outside the gene matches. Per germline, CDR1 LGHNA and CDR2 YNFKEQ. This CDR3 comprises 18 residues. This CDR3 reads CASSQDRGRFSYNSPLHF. DNA for the CDR3: TGTGCCAGCAGCCAAGATAGGGGGCGGTTCTCCTATAATTCACCCCTCCACTTT.

This CDR3 is CASSEVRSSYNSPLHF. The CDR3 nucleotides are TGTGCCAGCAGTGAGGTTAGGAGCTCCTATAATTCACCCCTCCACTTT. The chain combines TRBV6-1 with TRBJ1-6; D unresolved. With 3 bases removed from V and 0 bases from J, the gap between germline ends came to 9 bases. CDR3 size: 16 residues. CDR1 and CDR2 (germline): MNHNS, SASEGT.

The CDR3: CASSPGGTSIYNEQFF. CDR3 coding DNA: TGTGCCAGCTCACCGGGCGGGACTAGCATCTACAATGAGCAGTTCTTC. The gene calls are TRBV18 and TRBJ2-1, with 9 bases identical to TRBD2. The germline V gene encodes CDR1 KGHSH and CDR2 LQKENI. Trimming took 3 bases from V and 3 from J; bases not matched to a gene: 6. CDR3 length: 16 residues. The full variable domain, its missing parts supplied by reference TRBV18 and TRBJ2-1, is NAGVMQNPRHLVRRRGQEARLRCSPMKGHSHVYWYRQLPEEGLKFMVYLQKENIIDESGMPKERFSAEFPKEGPSILRIQQVVRGDSAAYFCASSPGGTSIYNEQFFGPGTRLTVL.

The chain has TRBV2 and TRBJ2-1; 9 positions match TRBD2. This CDR3 spans 13 amino acids. CDR1 is SNHLY and CDR2 is FYNNEI in the germline V gene. The trim removed 9 bases at V and 9 bases at J, leaving 9 bases unmatched. The CDR3 region is CASASGASIEQFF. As DNA, the CDR3 is TGTGCCAGTGCTAGCGGGGCCTCAATTGAGCAGTTCTTC.

This sequence joins TRBV5-1 and TRBJ2-7, with D possibly matching TRBD1 (5 bases). The V gene's germline CDR1 is SGHRS and CDR2 YFSETQ. Between the trimmed V and J ends, which lost 4 bases and 2 bases, there was a span of 19 bases. The CDR3 length is 16 residues. Here the CDR3 DNA reads TGCGCCAGCAGCCCCGACCCAGTGTGGGGCCCCTACGAGCAGTACTTC. Amino acids: CASSPDPVWGPYEQYF.

The chain joins TRBV3-1 (or the pseudogene TRBV3-2) to TRBJ1-2, with D hard to call. The CDR3 contains 18 residues. V was shortened by 4 bases and J by 0 bases, with 21 bases between the two germline ends. The germline gives CDR1 LGHDT, CDR2 YNNKEL (reference sequence). The CDR3 DNA reads TGTGCCAGCAGCCTCCATTACAGTTGGATTTGGGCTAACTATGGCTACACCTTC. Protein sequence: CASSLHYSWIWANYGYTF.

CDR3 sequence reads: CASSEFLNEKLFF. The CDR3 DNA follows: TGTGCCAGCAGTGAATTTCTTAATGAAAAACTGTTTTTT. This chain joins TRBV25-1 and TRBJ1-4; D is unresolved. This CDR3 is 13 amino acids long. Trimming pared 1 base from V and 4 bases from J, leaving 4 bases between. Germline loops: CDR1 MGHDK, CDR2 SYGVNS.

The chain uses TRBV3-1 (or the pseudogene TRBV3-2) and TRBJ2-1; the D gene is possibly TRBD2 (5 bases). In germline, CDR1 is LGHDT, CDR2 YNNKEL (reference sequence). The CDR3 extends over 14 amino acids. Trimming stripped 3 bases from V and 13 bases from J, with 19 bases between. CDR3 in DNA: TGTGCCAGCAGCCACCTCGACCGGTTAGGGAGTCAGTTCTTC. As protein: CASSHLDRLGSQFF.

This clone was seen once. V is TRBV5-1 and J is TRBJ1-3; D remains ambiguous. The CDR3 runs 15 residues. CDR1 is SGHRS and CDR2 is YFSETQ in the germline V gene. V was shortened by 4 bases and J by 2 bases, with 13 bases between the two germline ends. CDR3 loop: CASSPTEVAGNTIYF. The CDR3, as DNA: TGCGCCAGCAGCCCAACGGAGGTCGCTGGAAACACCATATATTTT. The complete variable domain, with remaining parts taken from reference TRBV5-1 and TRBJ1-3, reads KAGVTQTPRYLIKTRGQQVTLSCSPISGHRSVSWYQQTPGQGLQFLFEYFSETQRNKGNFPGRFSGRQFSNSRSEMNVSTLELGDSALYLCASSPTEVAGNTIYFGEGSWLTVV.

In this sample, this clone turned up a few times. The chain carries TRBV27 and TRBJ1-6; unclear D gene. Between the trimmed V and J ends, which lost 5 bases and 3 bases, there was a span of 5 bases. The CDR3 is 13 residues long. Germline CDR1 MNHEY, CDR2 SMNVEV (reference sequence). The CDR3: CASSRDYNSPLHF. The CDR3 bases are TGTGCCAGCAGTCGGGACTATAATTCACCCCTCCACTTT.

The chain combines TRBV2 with TRBJ2-3, with D possibly matching TRBD2 (7 bases). There are 13 residues in the CDR3. Trimming shortened V by 7 bases and J by 2 bases, and 10 bases separated the two germline ends. Germline V gene sequence: CDR1 SNHLY, CDR2 FYNNEI. The CDR3 DNA follows: TGTGCCAGCACGCGGGGGCCCACAGATACGCAGTATTTT. Its protein is CASTRGPTDTQYF.

This chain uses TRBV28 with TRBJ1-3; D gene uncertain. The CDR3 totals 16 residues. The germline V gene encodes CDR1 MDHEN and CDR2 SYDVKM. Trimming took off 6 bases at V and 0 bases at J, with 15 bases between the two ends. The CDR3 reads CASRTGGLFSGNTIYF. DNA of the CDR3: TGTGCCAGCAGAACCGGAGGACTGTTCTCTGGAAACACCATATATTTT.

The rearrangement uses TRBV4-1 and TRBJ2-3, with 12 positions matching TRBD2. The junction had 10 bases not matched to a gene; V was cut back by 4 bases and J by 2 bases. CDR3 length: 18 amino acids. Germline values: CDR1 MGHRA, CDR2 YSYEKL. The DNA of the CDR3 is TGCGCCAGCAGCCGCACCCTAGGACTAGCGGGGATCACAGATACGCAGTATTTT. Residues: CASSRTLGLAGITDTQYF.

V usage is TRBV19 and J usage is TRBJ1-1; D ambiguous. The V gene's germline CDR1 is LNHDA and CDR2 SQIVND (reference sequence). The CDR3 totals 17 residues. V lost 3 bases, J lost 0 bases, and 17 bases lay in between. CDR3 bases: TGTGCCAGTAGTATGAGGGATATTATGGCCCTGAACACTGAAGCTTTCTTT. As protein: CASSMRDIMALNTEAFF.

The chain uses TRBV5-1 and TRBJ1-3; 7 positions match TRBD1. This CDR3 contains 17 residues. CDR1 and CDR2 from the germline V gene are SGHRS and YFSETQ. V lost 0 bases to trimming and J lost 3 bases; unmatched junction nucleotides: 9. The CDR3 sequence: CASSLVWGRGIGNTIYF. In DNA, the CDR3 is TGCGCCAGCAGCTTGGTATGGGGCAGGGGGATTGGAAACACCATATATTTT.

The rearrangement uses TRBV7-3 and TRBJ1-6; D remains ambiguous. V was trimmed by 5 bases and J by 8 bases, leaving 10 bases between them. The germline gives CDR1 SGHTA, CDR2 FQGTGA. This CDR3 comprises 13 residues. The CDR3 nucleotides read TGTGCCAGCAGCGCAGGTAGCGATTCACCCCTCCACTTT. It specifies CASSAGSDSPLHF.

The chain uses TRBV6-5 and TRBJ2-7, with TRBD2 matching 13 bases. Germline CDR1 and CDR2: MNHEY and SVGAGI. The CDR3 consists of 15 residues. Trimming cost V 2 bases and J 5 bases; bases outside gene matches: 3. Here the CDR3 DNA reads TGTGCCAGCAGTTACCGTGGACTAGCGGGGGACGAGCAGTACTTC. Translating it yields CASSYRGLAGDEQYF.

The chain employs TRBV7-2 and TRBJ2-5, with 10 bases matching TRBD2. There are 15 residues in the CDR3. CDR1 is SGHTA and CDR2 is FQGNSA in the germline V gene. J lost 4 bases, V lost 4 bases, and 6 bases had no gene match. CDR3 DNA sequence: TGTGCCAGCAGCTACGGGACTAGCGTTCGAGAGACCCAGTACTTC. It codes for CASSYGTSVRETQYF. The variable domain in full, with the rest retrieved from reference TRBV7-2 and TRBJ2-5, is GAGVSQSPSNKVTEKGKDVELRCDPISGHTALYWYRQSLGQGLEFLIYFQGNSAPDKSGLPSDRFSAERTGGSVSTLTIQRTQQEDSAVYLCASSYGTSVRETQYFGPGTRLLVL.

The chain combines TRBV2 with TRBJ1-2; D ambiguous. CDR1 SNHLY and CDR2 FYNNEI come from the germline V gene. V was cut by 6 bases and J by 5 bases, with 13 bases left in between. CDR3 length: 13 residues. The CDR3: CASSRLWVYGYTF. CDR3 nucleotides: TGTGCCAGCAGCAGGCTATGGGTATATGGCTACACCTTC. Complete variable domain (other parts from reference TRBV2 and TRBJ1-2): EPEVTQTPSHQVTQMGQEVILRCVPISNHLYFYWYRQILGQKVEFLVSFYNNEISEKSEIFDDQFSVERPDGSNFTLKIRSTKLEDSAMYFCASSRLWVYGYTFGSGTRLTVV.

The chain combines TRBV27 with TRBJ2-3, with TRBD1 as a possible D gene (6 bases). Germline CDR1 and CDR2: MNHEY and SMNVEV (reference sequence). Trimming shortened V by 4 bases and J by 4 bases, and 9 bases separated the two germline ends. The CDR3 has 13 amino acids. CDR3 residues: CASSWTAPDTQYF. The DNA of the CDR3 is TGTGCCAGCAGTTGGACAGCCCCAGATACGCAGTATTTT.

This chain joins TRBV9 and TRBJ1-4; the match to TRBD1 covers 8 bases. J was trimmed by 6 bases and V by 1 base; bases with no gene match: 5. From germline, CDR1 is SGDLS and CDR2 YYNGEE. There are 15 residues in the CDR3. The CDR3 loop is CASSVYGTGDEKLFF. Written as DNA, the CDR3 is TGTGCCAGCAGCGTATACGGGACAGGTGATGAAAAACTGTTTTTT.

This clone was found once. The rearrangement joins TRBV5-1 to TRBJ1-6; tentatively, D is TRBD1 (6 bases). Germline lookup yields CDR1 SGHRS and CDR2 YFSETQ. The CDR3 has 17 amino acids. Trimming pared 0 bases from V and 7 bases from J, leaving 17 bases between. The CDR3 protein is CASSLAAVGGANSPLHF. CDR3 nucleotide sequence: TGCGCCAGCAGCTTGGCCGCCGTGGGGGGGGCAAATTCACCCCTCCACTTT.